This entry is about one T cell receptor beta chain. Its antigen target is currently unknown. No per-base quality is available; no much larger clone lies one base away. From each donor, a single peripheral blood sample of approximately 110 mL on average was drawn into heparinised tubes. Naive, central memory, regulatory and stem cell-like memory CD4+ T cells were sorted on a BD FACSAria II using a panel including CD45RO, CCR7, CD25, CD127, CD95 and CD27. Purity was above 95% for every sorted population. PBMCs were isolated right away by Lymphoprep density gradient centrifugation and were stained directly, without culture. So that batch effects would be minimized, each experiment stained and sorted samples in pairs, pairing one healthy donor with one patient. The High Capacity cDNA Reverse Transcription Kit was used to reverse transcribe all of the isolated RNA, meaning that expressed TCRB transcripts were what got sequenced. Naive, central memory and regulatory T cell samples underwent deep immunoSEQ sequencing, averaging about 3.57 million total reads per sample. Sorted cells were lysed in RLT buffer and RNA was extracted with DNase-treated RNeasy Micro or Mini kits, depending on cell number. To prevent cross-contamination, every cell subset was processed on its own, while patient and healthy donor samples were processed together. Using the immunoSEQ multiplex PCR, TCRB sequences were amplified from cDNA into 87-bp fragments spanning the CDR3 region. The amplicons were sequenced using the Illumina HiSeq platform. The paper's processing steps were these. PCR bias was computationally corrected using synthetic template baselines, reads within Hamming distance 2 were collapsed, and singletons that could not be merged were discarded. Reads were aligned to IMGT to assign V, D and J genes, CDR3 length, and insertions or deletions at six rearrangement sites. Within each subset, clonotype counts were normalized to the number of sorted cells before true diversity and Gini coefficients were calculated with the tcR R package. The overlap coefficient, calculated on TCRB nucleotide sequences, was used to measure repertoire sharing. Out-of-frame TCRB sequences from naive cells were analyzed to stand in for the pre-selection repertoire. The table was pulled from immuneACCESS by TCRdb, which kept in-frame rearrangements only. Such tables lose some clones; where checked, under half of the loss comes from unresolved V genes, and the rest has no known cause. That table gives V, J and clone size, and the DNA gave D and trimming. The sample records around 690,000 clones, 12% of which are singletons. The ten largest clones represent more than 0.1% of the sample.

The sample belongs to a study of beta chain features in type 1 diabetes (dated by TCRdb to the late 2010s). As for the study more broadly: Mean age, gender distribution, total cell number and subset yield were not different between patients and healthy donors. A total of roughly 98,000,000 sorted cells were examined across all samples, and a strong correlation was observed between cell number per subset and RNA yield. In the study, TCRB repertoires of sorted circulating CD4+ T cell subsets from recently diagnosed type 1 diabetes patients were compared with those of matched healthy donors. Regulatory and stem cell-like memory subsets were isolated from only 8 patients and roughly 8 healthy donors, whereas naive and central memory subsets came from all 28 donors.

The germline V gene yields SGHTA for CDR1 and FQGNSA for CDR2. The CDR3 goes from the cysteine to the phenylalanine over 15 residues. Of all the DNA, just the CDR3 is kept, 45 bases in frame from base 1. V and J lose 5 bases and 3 bases, and a span of 17 bases separates them. What the authors observed across the whole study: Shorter templates might have been favored by PCR, but patient and control samples were amplified and corrected together, so both groups would have been affected equally by any skew. At VDJ recombination sites, patients with type 1 diabetes made fewer insertions and deleted more nucleotides, a pattern implying thymic rearrangement abnormalities. In all four CD4+ subsets, TCRB CDR3 length was moderately but significantly shorter in type 1 diabetes patients. Naive, central memory and regulatory TCRB repertoires appeared to be more alike among patients than among healthy donors. Because cDNA rather than genomic DNA was sequenced, highly expressing activated cells could have been over-represented, although no difference in activation and CD3 levels was found between groups. Because small numbers of individuals were included in the HLA sub-analyses, any influence of HLA type on TCRB rearrangement was left unresolved.

Here the chain combines TRBV7-2 and TRBJ2-7; the D gene identity is not certain. Input material: naive CD4+ T cells from blood. The cell subset or site label of this sample denotes: true naive CD4+ T cells. The sequence came from a man aged 25-40 years with type 1 diabetes. The CDR3: CASSLGSGQIYEQYF. The nucleotide sequence reads TGTGCCAGCAGCCTTGGAAGTGGGCAGATCTACGAGCAGTACTTC.